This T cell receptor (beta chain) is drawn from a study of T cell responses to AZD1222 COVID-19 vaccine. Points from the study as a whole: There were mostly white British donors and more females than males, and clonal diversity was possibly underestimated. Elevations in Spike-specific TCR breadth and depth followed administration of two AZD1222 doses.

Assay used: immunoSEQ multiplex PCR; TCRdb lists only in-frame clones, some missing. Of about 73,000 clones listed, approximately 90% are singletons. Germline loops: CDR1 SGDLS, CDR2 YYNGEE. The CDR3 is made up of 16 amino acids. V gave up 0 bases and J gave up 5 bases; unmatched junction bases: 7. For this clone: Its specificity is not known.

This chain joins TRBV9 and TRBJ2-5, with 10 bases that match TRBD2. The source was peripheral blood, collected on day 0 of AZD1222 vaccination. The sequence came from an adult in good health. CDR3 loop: CASSVGKRGGEETQYF. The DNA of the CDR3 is TGTGCCAGCAGCGTAGGAAAGCGGGGGGGCGAGGAGACCCAGTACTTC.